The sequence of this T cell receptor (beta chain) was determined in a study of T-cell reconstitution after alpha-beta-depleted transplantation in children. This clonotype was seen a few times. A library of TCRbeta sequences, prepared with unique molecular identifiers, was generated. TCRdb called the PCR reads again in MiXCR, with one record for every CDR3 protein. The sample has 350,000 to 450,000 distinct CDR3 sequences, over 20% seen once. Trimming removed 3 bases from V and 6 bases from J; junction bases left unmatched: 6. This CDR3 is 14 amino acids long. The sequences come from PBMCs from the stem cell graft donor, collected from the stem cell graft. This chain uses TRBV12-3 or TRBV12-4 with TRBJ2-7; 9 bases map to TRBD1. The origin of this receptor is a human donor who donated a stem cell graft to a child with acute myeloid leukemia. The CDR3 bases are TGTGCCAGCAGTTTCCGGGACAGGGAGGCCGAGCAGTACTTC. This translates into CASSFRDREAEQYF.